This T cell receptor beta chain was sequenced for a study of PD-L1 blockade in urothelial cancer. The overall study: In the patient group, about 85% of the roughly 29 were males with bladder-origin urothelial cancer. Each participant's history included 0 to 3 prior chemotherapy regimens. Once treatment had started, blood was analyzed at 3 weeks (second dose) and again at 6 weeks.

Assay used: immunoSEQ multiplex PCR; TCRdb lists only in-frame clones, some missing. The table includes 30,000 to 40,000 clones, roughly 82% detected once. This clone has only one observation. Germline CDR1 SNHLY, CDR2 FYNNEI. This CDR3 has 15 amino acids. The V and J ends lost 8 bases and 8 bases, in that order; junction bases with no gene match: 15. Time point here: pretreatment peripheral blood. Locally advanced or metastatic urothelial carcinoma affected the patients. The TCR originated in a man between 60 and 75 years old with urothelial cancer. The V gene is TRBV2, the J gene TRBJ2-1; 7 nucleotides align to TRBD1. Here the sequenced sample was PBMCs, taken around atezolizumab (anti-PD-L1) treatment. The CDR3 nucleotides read TGTGCCAGCCTGCGGTGGGCAGGGGGTATCTATGAGCAGTTCTTC. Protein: CASLRWAGGIYEQFF.